This T cell receptor beta chain originates from a study of monozygotic twins with inflammatory bowel disease. Study-level points and caveats: People with IBD had fewer clonotypes in common with others than healthy twins did, especially with disease activity.

A word on this clonotype: Its specificity is not known.

CDR3 length: 14 amino acids. The germline V gene encodes CDR1 SGHTA and CDR2 FQGNSA. Across eight separate reactions for each sample, cDNA was made. After re-calling the 5' RACE reads, TCRdb lists one entry per CDR3 protein, DNA absent. Its table lists roughly 200,000 distinct CDR3 sequences. Sequenced input: blood. This sequence joins TRBV7-2 and TRBJ2-1; the TCRdb call, TRBD2, lacks DNA for checking. The receptor's source is a human donor with ulcerative colitis or Crohn's disease, or a healthy co-twin of an affected twin (not recorded which). This CDR3 reads CASSLDASGGLVFF.